One sample yielded the 21 T cell receptor beta chains listed below, sequenced in a study of PD-1 blockade in classical Hodgkin lymphoma. All patients relapsed after autologous stem cell transplantation, and brentuximab vedotin exposure varied. The method was immunoSEQ multiplex PCR; TCRdb's version includes in-frame clones alone and lacks a portion of them. The sample carries 45,000 to 55,000 clones, about two thirds recorded once. Sequences were derived from peripheral blood mononuclear cells (PBMCs), sampled before the second cycle of nivolumab. Receptors originate from a human donor with classical Hodgkin lymphoma.

The rearrangement joins TRBV11-2 to TRBJ2-1; 13 bases line up with TRBD2. This CDR3 region has 18 residues. Germline V gene lookup returns CDR1 SGHAT and CDR2 FQNNGV. After removal of 2 bases from V and 4 bases from J, the junction contained 8 bases not matched to a gene. In DNA, the CDR3 is TGTGCCAGCAGCTTATCAGGGACTAGCGGGACTAAGTACAATGAGCAGTTCTTC. It is translated as CASSLSGTSGTKYNEQFF.

This clone was picked up a small number of times. The chain combines TRBV7-7 with TRBJ1-1; TRBD1 matches at 7 bases. This CDR3 is 13 amino acids long. The germline CDR1 and CDR2 sequences are SSHAT and FNYEAQ (reference sequence). The ends lost 1 base at V and 7 bases at J; junction bases unmatched: 3. CDR3 sequence: CASSLGQGSEAFF. The CDR3, as DNA: TGTGCCAGCAGCTTAGGACAGGGTAGTGAAGCTTTCTTT.

This chain connects TRBV28 to TRBJ1-5; unclear D gene. The CDR3 loop spans 13 amino acids. Germline loops: CDR1 MDHEN, CDR2 SYDVKM. Trimming removed 8 bases at V and 6 bases at J, with 14 bases between. The CDR3 DNA reads as TGTGCCAGCCCCGAAAGGGAAGGTCAGCCCCAGCATTTT. Residues: CASPEREGQPQHF.

To note about this clone: At the DNA level, this CDR3 is encoded by other sequences in the same sample as well. This sequence joins TRBV18 and TRBJ1-5, with 7 nucleotides matching TRBD1. The germline V gene has CDR1 KGHSH and CDR2 LQKENI. The CDR3 contains 16 residues. After removal of 3 bases from V and 0 bases from J, the junction contained 5 bases not matched to a gene. The CDR3 sequence: CASSPGTAYSNQPQHF. The CDR3, as DNA: TGTGCCAGCTCACCTGGGACAGCTTATAGCAATCAGCCCCAGCATTTT. Full variable domain (outside the CDR3, taken from reference TRBV18 and TRBJ1-5): NAGVMQNPRHLVRRRGQEARLRCSPMKGHSHVYWYRQLPEEGLKFMVYLQKENIIDESGMPKERFSAEFPKEGPSILRIQQVVRGDSAAYFCASSPGTAYSNQPQHFGDGTRLSIL.

This clone was observed a few times. J is TRBJ2-2 and V is TRBV27; D is undetermined. Germline CDR1 reads MNHEY; CDR2 reads SMNVEV (reference sequence). Trimming stripped 1 base from V and 0 bases from J, with 21 bases between. CDR3 length equals 20 residues. CDR3 sequence: CASSLFLVRTSQTNTGELFF. For the CDR3, the DNA is TGTGCCAGCAGTTTATTTTTGGTGAGGACCTCCCAAACGAACACCGGGGAGCTGTTTTTT.

The chain has TRBV6-5 and TRBJ2-7, with D perhaps TRBD1 or TRBD2 (6 bases each). Germline CDR1 is MNHEY and CDR2 is SVGAGI. V was pared by 6 bases and J by 6 bases, with 15 bases between. CDR3 size: 13 residues. This CDR3 is CASSYLRGAEQYF. CDR3 nucleotides: TGTGCCAGCAGCTACCTTAGGGGGGCCGAGCAGTACTTC.

CDR3 nucleotides: TGTGCCAGCAGCTTCCGCACAGATACGCAGTATTTT. It yields the protein CASSFRTDTQYF. This chain connects TRBV7-6 to TRBJ2-3; no reliable D call. V lost 3 bases and J 1 base, leaving 2 bases between the germline ends. CDR3 length: 12 residues. Germline V gene sequence: CDR1 SGHVS, CDR2 FNYEAQ.

This clone was detected ten times or more. This sample also contains other DNA sequences that code for the same CDR3. The chain is built from TRBV30 and TRBJ1-5; a possible D gene is TRBD1 (5 bases). V lost 3 bases to trimming and J lost 4 bases, with 10 bases between them. The CDR3 is 13 residues long. The V gene's germline CDR1 is GTSNPN and CDR2 SVGIG (reference sequence). DNA of the CDR3: TGTGCCTGGAGGGGGGAGGGGAATCAGCCCCAGCATTTT. Its translation is CAWRGEGNQPQHF.

The sample holds a few counts of this clone. The chain carries TRBV7-9 and TRBJ1-2; no firm D call. V lost 1 base and J 1 base, leaving 10 bases between the germline ends. Germline-derived CDR1 and CDR2 are SEHNR and FQNEAQ (reference sequence). The CDR3 contains 15 residues. CDR3 loop: CASSLVAASNYGYTF. The CDR3 bases are TGTGCCAGCAGCTTAGTGGCGGCTAGTAACTATGGCTACACCTTC.

The gene calls are TRBV5-1 and TRBJ1-1, with TRBD1 matching 11 bases. The CDR3 totals 16 residues. Germline lookup yields CDR1 SGHRS and CDR2 YFSETQ. The V segment lost 4 bases and the J segment 1 base; nucleotides outside the gene matches: 6. The CDR3, as DNA: TGCGCCAGCAGCCCAGGGACAGGGGGAGGGAACACTGAAGCTTTCTTT. Protein: CASSPGTGGGNTEAFF.

This sequence joins TRBV15 and TRBJ1-2; D ambiguous. The CDR3 contains 16 residues. CDR1 is LNHNV and CDR2 is YYDKDF in the germline V gene (reference sequence). The ends were cut back, 0 bases at V and 3 bases at J, with 14 bases in the middle. The CDR3 sequence: CATSRELGQAHYGYTF. The CDR3 DNA sequence: TGTGCCACCAGCAGAGAGTTAGGGCAGGCTCACTATGGCTACACCTTC.

CDR3 sequence reads: CATQPTGTPGGQFF. The CDR3 region has the DNA TGTGCCACGCAACCTACCGGGACACCTGGGGGGCAGTTCTTC. The chain couples TRBV10-3 to TRBJ2-1; TRBD1 might be the D (6 bases). The CDR3 spans 14 residues. The ends were cut back, 10 bases at V and 12 bases at J, with 25 bases in the middle. From germline, CDR1 is ENHRY and CDR2 SYGVKD.

This clone has more than one count but fewer than ten. This rearrangement joins TRBV19 to TRBJ2-1; perhaps TRBD1 as D (5 bases). V lost 8 bases and J lost 10, with 30 bases in between. The CDR3 is 17 residues long. The germline V gene encodes CDR1 LNHDA and CDR2 SQIVND (reference sequence). The CDR3 DNA sequence: TGTGCCAGTGGCCCAATGCCATTGGCAGACAGAACCGGAGAGCAGTTCTTC. Protein product: CASGPMPLADRTGEQFF. Full variable domain (rest looked up from reference TRBV19 and TRBJ2-1): DGGITQSPKYLFRKEGQNVTLSCEQNLNHDAMYWYRQDPGQGLRLIYYSQIVNDFQKGDIAEGYSVSREKKESFPLTVTSAQKNPTAFYLCASGPMPLADRTGEQFFGPGTRLTVL.

The chain is built from TRBV7-9 and TRBJ1-1; a possible D gene is TRBD1 (6 bases). This CDR3 contains 16 residues. The ends were cut back, 1 base at V and 1 base at J, with 13 bases in the middle. Germline V CDR1 and CDR2: SEHNR, FQNEAQ (reference sequence). This CDR3 is CASSLGGSGANTEAFF. The CDR3 region has the DNA TGTGCCAGCAGCTTAGGGGGTTCAGGGGCGAACACTGAAGCTTTCTTT. The whole variable domain, remainder taken from reference TRBV7-9 and TRBJ1-1, is DTGVSQNPRHKITKRGQNVTFRCDPISEHNRLYWYRQTLGQGPEFLTYFQNEAQLEKSRLLSDRFSAERPKGSFSTLEIQRTEQGDSAMYLCASSLGGSGANTEAFFGQGTRLTVV.

The rearrangement links TRBV19 to TRBJ1-1; D is uncertain. V was clipped by 5 bases and J by 9 bases, with 16 bases between them. The CDR3 contains 13 residues. The V gene's germline CDR1 is LNHDA and CDR2 SQIVND (reference sequence). The CDR3 loop reads CASSLTPVVQAFF. CDR3 nucleotides: TGTGCCAGTAGTTTAACACCAGTCGTTCAAGCTTTCTTT.

Details on this clone: The junction shows a germline mismatch at one end, possibly a read error. The chain combines TRBV2 with TRBJ1-5; a weak D match, TRBD1 (6 bases). Germline lookup yields CDR1 SNHLY and CDR2 FYNNEI. This CDR3 has 13 amino acids. CDR3 loop: CTSSSQGNQPQHF. CDR3 nucleotide sequence: TGTACCAGCAGCTCGCAGGGGAATCAGCCCCAGCATTTT. Full variable domain (remainder filled in from reference TRBV2 and TRBJ1-5): EPEVTQTPSHQVTQMGQEVILRCVPISNHLYFYWYRQILGQKVEFLVSFYNNEISEKSEIFDDQFSVERPDGSNFTLKIRSTKLEDSAMYFCTSSSQGNQPQHFGDGTRLSIL.

The genes are TRBV29-1 and TRBJ1-2, with 7 bases that match TRBD1. J lost 3 bases, V lost 7 bases, and 8 bases had no gene match. The CDR3 runs to 13 residues. The germline CDR1 and CDR2 sequences are SQVTM and ANQGSEA. CDR3 sequence (DNA): TGCAGCGCTGGGACAGTTCAGGACTATGGCTACACCTTC. This encodes CSAGTVQDYGYTF.

The chain carries TRBV30 and TRBJ1-3; D unclear. V was trimmed by 2 bases and J by 4 bases, leaving 12 bases between them. The germline CDR1 and CDR2 sequences are GTSNPN and SVGIG (reference sequence). This CDR3 contains 14 residues. The CDR3 DNA is TGTGCCTGGAGTTCCTTCGGGGTCGGAAACACCATATATTTT. It encodes CAWSSFGVGNTIYF.

The chain uses TRBV27 and TRBJ1-3; TRBD1 agrees at 10 bases. CDR1 and CDR2 from the germline V gene are MNHEY and SMNVEV (reference sequence). The CDR3 contains 15 residues. Trimming cost V 6 bases and J 3 bases; bases outside gene matches: 5. The DNA of the CDR3 is TGTGCCAGCAGCCCCGGGACAGGGGATGGAAACACCATATATTTT. Amino acids: CASSPGTGDGNTIYF.

The genes are TRBV19 and TRBJ2-1, with 7 bases lining up with TRBD1. CDR3 length equals 13 residues. Germline loops: CDR1 LNHDA, CDR2 SQIVND (reference sequence). Losses at the gene ends were 3 bases for V and 6 bases for J; bases not matched to a gene: 2. In DNA form, the CDR3 reads TGTGCCAGTAGTATGCAGGGGGTCAATGAGCAGTTCTTC. This encodes CASSMQGVNEQFF. The variable domain in full, completed from reference TRBV19 and TRBJ2-1, reads DGGITQSPKYLFRKEGQNVTLSCEQNLNHDAMYWYRQDPGQGLRLIYYSQIVNDFQKGDIAEGYSVSREKKESFPLTVTSAQKNPTAFYLCASSMQGVNEQFFGPGTRLTVL.

J is TRBJ1-3 and V is TRBV7-8; D not certain. CDR1 SGHVS and CDR2 FQNEAQ come from the germline V gene. The germline V and J ends were trimmed by 5 bases and 4 bases, with 12 bases remaining between them. This CDR3 contains 14 residues. The CDR3 DNA follows: TGTGCCAGCAGCCCTGATATGGCCGGAAACACCATATATTTT. This encodes CASSPDMAGNTIYF.